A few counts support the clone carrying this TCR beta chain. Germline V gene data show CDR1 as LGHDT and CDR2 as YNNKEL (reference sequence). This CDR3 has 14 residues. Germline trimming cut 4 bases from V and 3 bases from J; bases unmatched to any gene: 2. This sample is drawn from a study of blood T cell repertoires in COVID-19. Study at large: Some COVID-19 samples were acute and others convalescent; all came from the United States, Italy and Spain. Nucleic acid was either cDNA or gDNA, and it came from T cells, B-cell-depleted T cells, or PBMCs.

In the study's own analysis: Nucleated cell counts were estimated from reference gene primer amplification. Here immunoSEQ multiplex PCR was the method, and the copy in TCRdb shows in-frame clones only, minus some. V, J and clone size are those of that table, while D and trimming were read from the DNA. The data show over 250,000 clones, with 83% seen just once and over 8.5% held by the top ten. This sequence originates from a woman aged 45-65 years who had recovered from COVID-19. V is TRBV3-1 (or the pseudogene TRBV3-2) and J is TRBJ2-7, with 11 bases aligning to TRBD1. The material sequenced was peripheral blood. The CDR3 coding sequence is TGTGCCAGCAGCCTCGGGACAGGGGGCTACGAGCAGTACTTC. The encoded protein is CASSLGTGGYEQYF.